Shown below are 25 T cell receptor beta chains from a single sample sequenced in a study of Ad26.COV2.S vaccination and SARS-CoV-2 variants. Treatment described: around 19 received Ad26.COV2.S at low or high dose, single or two shots; about 5 received placebo; per-sample allocation not given. Repertoires come from day 63 after the first vaccine or placebo injection. The data were produced by immunoSEQ multiplex PCR, yet TCRdb's version contains in-frame clones alone and is incomplete. The profile shows a few hundred thousand clones, around nine tenths of them singletons. Source: peripheral blood, taken in a trial of Ad26.COV2.S vaccine versus placebo. The origin of the receptors is a person aged 18-60 years who received the Ad26.COV2.S COVID-19 vaccine or a placebo.

The CDR3 sequence: CASSLPKEWAGELFF. CDR3 nucleotides: TGTGCCAGCAGTCTCCCCAAAGAATGGGCCGGGGAGCTGTTTTTT. The J gene is TRBJ2-2, the V gene TRBV28; D ambiguous. Germline V CDR1 and CDR2: MDHEN, SYDVKM. Trimming removed 5 bases from V and 6 bases from J, with 16 bases in between. This CDR3 contains 15 residues.

The rearrangement uses TRBV21-1 and TRBJ1-4; TRBD1, the table's D call, was not compared with the DNA. TRBV21-1 is a known pseudogene. The length of the CDR3 is 12 residues. In DNA form, the CDR3 reads TGTGCCCCCCGGGACAATGGTGAAAAACTGTTTTTT. Translating it yields CAPRDNGEKLFF.

The J gene is TRBJ1-2, the V gene TRBV5-1; 9 bases map to TRBD1. V was pared by 3 bases and J by 4 bases, with 7 bases of the junction left unmatched. The CDR3 length is 15 residues. Germline CDR1 SGHRS, CDR2 YFSETQ. Here the CDR3 reads CASSSHSGQGYGYTF. The CDR3 DNA sequence: TGCGCCAGCAGCTCACACTCGGGACAGGGCTATGGCTACACCTTC. The full variable domain, rest sourced from reference TRBV5-1 and TRBJ1-2, is KAGVTQTPRYLIKTRGQQVTLSCSPISGHRSVSWYQQTPGQGLQFLFEYFSETQRNKGNFPGRFSGRQFSNSRSEMNVSTLELGDSALYLCASSSHSGQGYGYTFGSGTRLTVV.

The rearrangement links TRBV14 to TRBJ2-7, with 9 bases that match TRBD1. The trim removed 0 bases at V and 2 bases at J, leaving 8 bases unmatched. Germline lookup yields CDR1 SGHDN and CDR2 FVKESK. This CDR3 has 17 amino acids. The CDR3 coding sequence is TGTGCCAGCAGCCAAGATTGGGGACAGGGAAGGACCTACGAGCAGTACTTC. This translates into CASSQDWGQGRTYEQYF.

V is TRBV15 and J is TRBJ2-6; weak D call: TRBD1 (6 bases). The CDR3 runs to 20 residues. Germline CDR1 LNHNV, CDR2 YYDKDF (reference sequence). V was cut by 1 base and J by 4 bases, with 23 bases left in between. Written as DNA, the CDR3 is TGTGCCACCAGCAGAGGTATTACAGGGCCCTTAACCCTCGGGGCCAACGTCCTGACTTTC. This gives the protein CATSRGITGPLTLGANVLTF.

The rearrangement uses TRBV10-3 and TRBJ2-3; maybe TRBD2 (7 bases). Per germline, CDR1 ENHRY and CDR2 SYGVKD. The CDR3 loop spans 15 amino acids. The V end lost 6 bases, the J end lost 1 base, and 14 bases lay between the germline ends. CDR3 nucleotide sequence: TGTGCCATCAGGTCAGGGGCGGGGGGCACAGATACGCAGTATTTT. As protein: CAIRSGAGGTDTQYF.

This clone has ten or more counts. The rearrangement uses TRBV10-1 and TRBJ2-3; 11 bases match TRBD2. J gave up 2 bases and V 6 bases, and 7 bases lay outside the gene matches. The CDR3 length is 16 residues. In germline, CDR1 is WNHNN, CDR2 SYGVQD (reference sequence). CDR3: CASSLTSGGPTDTQYF. CDR3 coding DNA: TGCGCCAGCAGCCTTACTAGCGGGGGCCCCACAGATACGCAGTATTTT.

This rearrangement joins TRBV28 to TRBJ1-3, with a possible D match to TRBD1 (6 bases). Between the trimmed V and J ends, which lost 4 bases and 3 bases, there was a span of 16 bases. CDR1 is MDHEN, CDR2 SYDVKM, per germline. The CDR3 covers 16 residues. CDR3 bases: TGTGCCAGCAGTTCCAACAGGGTGTCTGGTGGAAACACCATATATTTT. This sequence encodes CASSSNRVSGGNTIYF.

The gene calls are TRBV14 and TRBJ1-1, with TRBD1 as a possible D gene (5 bases). This CDR3 is built from 13 residues. CDR1 and CDR2 from the germline V gene are SGHDN and FVKESK. Trimming shortened V by 4 bases and J by 2 bases, and 8 bases separated the two germline ends. The CDR3 region is CASSLGHNTEAFF. CDR3 DNA: TGTGCCAGCAGCCTCGGACACAACACTGAAGCTTTCTTT.

Comments on this clone: Distinct nucleotide sequences in the sample also encode this CDR3. The chain carries TRBV4-3 and TRBJ2-1; D is tentatively TRBD1 or TRBD2 (5 bases each). Germline V gene lookup returns CDR1 LGHNA and CDR2 YSLEER. This CDR3 is 15 amino acids long. Trimming left V 1 base short and J 3 bases short, with 10 bases between. In DNA form, the CDR3 reads TGCGCCAGCAGCCAAGGGACTGGGGGCTACAATGAGCAGTTCTTC. It is translated as CASSQGTGGYNEQFF.

The chain is built from TRBV7-8 and TRBJ2-3, with D hard to call. With 5 bases removed from V and 2 bases from J, the gap between germline ends came to 8 bases. Germline values: CDR1 SGHVS, CDR2 FQNEAQ. CDR3 size: 13 residues. The CDR3: CASSRAFTDTQYF. The CDR3, as DNA: TGTGCCAGCAGCCGCGCTTTCACAGATACGCAGTATTTT.

The chain carries TRBV5-1 and TRBJ2-4; TRBD2 might be the D (6 bases). Trimming pared 3 bases from V and 9 bases from J, leaving 16 bases between. CDR1 is SGHRS, CDR2 YFSETQ, per germline. The CDR3 length is 14 residues. The CDR3 DNA follows: TGCGCCAGCAGCTCAGTCGGCGGGGTGGTCATTCAGTACTTC. It translates to CASSSVGGVVIQYF.

The J gene is TRBJ1-2, the V gene TRBV5-1; 8 bases map to TRBD1. With V trimmed by 8 bases and J by 6 bases, 9 bases remained unmatched. The CDR3 length is 13 residues. Germline-derived CDR1 and CDR2 are SGHRS and YFSETQ. CDR3 DNA: TGCGCCAGTAACTCAGGGGGCGCGCATGGCTACACCTTC. It yields the protein CASNSGGAHGYTF.

The V call is TRBV28, the J call TRBJ2-1, with D perhaps matching TRBD1 or TRBD2 (5 bases each). Germline CDR1 and CDR2: MDHEN and SYDVKM. The CDR3 totals 15 residues. Trimming left V 3 bases short and J 8 bases short, with 17 bases between. The CDR3 here is CASSFPLGGGDEQFF. The CDR3 DNA is TGTGCCAGCAGTTTCCCCCTTGGGGGTGGGGATGAGCAGTTCTTC.

The chain employs TRBV3-1 (or the pseudogene TRBV3-2) and TRBJ1-2, with D possibly matching TRBD1 (5 bases). V was pared by 0 bases and J by 4 bases, with 12 bases between. Germline V lookup: CDR1 LGHDT, CDR2 YNNKEL (reference sequence). The CDR3 sequence is 15 residues long. The CDR3 reads CASSQEKWGVYGYTF. The CDR3, as DNA: TGTGCCAGCAGCCAAGAAAAGTGGGGGGTCTATGGCTACACCTTC.

The V call is TRBV11-1, the J call TRBJ2-7, with TRBD2 as a possible D gene (5 bases). Between the trimmed V and J ends, which lost 1 base and 2 bases, there was a span of 15 bases. The CDR3 sequence is 16 residues long. Looked up from germline, CDR1 is SGHAT and CDR2 is FQDESV (reference sequence). Here the CDR3 DNA reads TGTGCCAGCAGCTTAGAGCTGTCTGGACTGACCTACGAGCAGTACTTC. Its translation is CASSLELSGLTYEQYF. Filled out from reference TRBV11-1 and TRBJ2-7, the complete variable domain reads EAEVAQSPRYKITEKSQAVAFWCDPISGHATLYWYRQILGQGPELLVQFQDESVVDDSQLPKDRFSAERLKGVDSTLKIQPAELGDSAMYLCASSLELSGLTYEQYFGPGTRLTVT.

The chain couples TRBV6-5 to TRBJ2-2; D unclear. The CDR3 contains 13 residues. V was pared by 6 bases and J by 1 base, with 6 bases between. Germline V gene sequence: CDR1 MNHEY, CDR2 SVGAGI. CDR3 amino acids: CASRNQNTGELFF. The CDR3 DNA reads TGTGCCAGCAGAAATCAGAACACCGGGGAGCTGTTTTTT.

The V gene is TRBV25-1, the J gene TRBJ1-1, with TRBD1 matching over 10 bases. The CDR3 loop spans 18 amino acids. The germline V gene encodes CDR1 MGHDK and CDR2 SYGVNS. V trimming: 4 bases; J trimming: 1 base; junction bases outside the gene matches: 12. The CDR3 loop is CASSALGGQGYANTEAFF. The CDR3, as DNA: TGTGCCAGCAGTGCCCTGGGGGGACAGGGGTATGCGAACACTGAAGCTTTCTTT.

The gene calls are TRBV7-9 and TRBJ1-1; possible D gene TRBD1, 6 bases. Per germline, CDR1 SEHNR and CDR2 FQNEAQ (reference sequence). Trimming cost V 5 bases and J 6 bases, with 19 bases left between them. CDR3 length: 15 amino acids. This CDR3 is CASSPPTAGAAEAFF. The CDR3 bases are TGTGCCAGCAGCCCCCCGACGGCAGGGGCGGCTGAAGCTTTCTTT.

The J gene is TRBJ2-7, the V gene TRBV29-1; weak D call: TRBD1 (6 bases). V lost 7 bases and J 0 bases, leaving 19 bases between the germline ends. CDR3 length: 15 residues. Germline V gene lookup returns CDR1 SQVTM and CDR2 ANQGSEA. CDR3 residues: CSGMGTLYNSYEQYF. The CDR3 DNA sequence: TGCAGCGGGATGGGGACACTGTACAACTCCTACGAGCAGTACTTC.

This rearrangement joins TRBV2 to TRBJ1-5; tentative D call: TRBD1 (5 bases). In germline, CDR1 is SNHLY, CDR2 FYNNEI. This CDR3 spans 13 amino acids. Trimming stripped 7 bases from V and 4 bases from J, with 11 bases between. This CDR3 reads CASTPGGNQPQHF. In DNA, the CDR3 is TGTGCCAGCACCCCGGGGGGGAATCAGCCCCAGCATTTT.

The chain joins TRBV18 to TRBJ1-2; 7 positions match TRBD1. V trimming: 6 bases; J trimming: 4 bases; junction bases outside the gene matches: 8. This CDR3 spans 14 amino acids. The germline CDR1 and CDR2 sequences are KGHSH and LQKENI. The CDR3 region is CASSPNRGIYGYTF. In nucleotides, the CDR3 is TGTGCCAGCTCTCCGAACAGGGGAATCTATGGCTACACCTTC.

The chain is built from TRBV6-6 and TRBJ2-2; possible D gene TRBD1, 6 bases. V gave up 5 bases and J gave up 0 bases, with 16 bases separating them. Germline CDR1 is MNHNY and CDR2 is SVGAGI (reference sequence). The CDR3 totals 17 residues. The CDR3 DNA reads TGTGCCAGCAGTCCCCGGACAGTTCCCGCGAACACCGGGGAGCTGTTTTTT. Translated: CASSPRTVPANTGELFF.

The genes are TRBV4-1 and TRBJ1-2; no clear D. The CDR3 is 14 amino acids. Trimming removed 1 base from V and 7 bases from J, with 13 bases in between. Germline CDR1 is MGHRA and CDR2 is YSYEKL. The CDR3 sequence is CASSQGQYKSGYTF. In DNA, the CDR3 is TGCGCCAGCAGCCAAGGGCAGTACAAAAGTGGCTACACCTTC.

This chain connects TRBV6-1 to TRBJ2-2, with no clear D. Trimming pared 2 bases from V and 7 bases from J, leaving 14 bases between. CDR3 size: 15 residues. CDR1 MNHNS and CDR2 SASEGT come from the germline V gene. The CDR3 sequence is CASSESGRPGGELFF. The DNA for the CDR3 is TGTGCCAGCAGTGAATCGGGCAGGCCCGGCGGGGAGCTGTTTTTT.